This T cell receptor (beta chain) emerged from a study of T-cell memory formation after mild COVID-19. Overall study findings and caveats: Pre-infection memory carried some responding clones, suggesting that cross-reactive memory joined. A second wave expanding day 15 to 37 was CD4+-biased; contracting clones were balanced.

CDR1 and CDR2 (germline): SEHNR, FQNEAQ (reference sequence). V was cut by 2 bases and J by 9 bases, with 8 bases left in between. This CDR3 has 12 amino acids. To note about this clonotype: Its specificity is unknown.

5'RACE primed from the constant segment yielded TCR alpha and TCR beta cDNA libraries bearing sample barcodes and UMIs. TCRdb reprocessed the 5' RACE reads with MiXCR, giving one entry per CDR3 protein. There are roughly 310,000 distinct CDR3 sequences in the sample; approximately 16% occur only once, and approximately 20% lies in the top ten. Sequenced input: PBMCs or a T cell subset sorted from them (not recorded which). The receptor was isolated from a man younger than 30 who had mild COVID-19 (a few samples of this study predate the infection). Cell type and time point are not known. The genes are TRBV7-9 and TRBJ2-1; D is tentatively TRBD1 or TRBD2 (5 bases each). CDR3 sequence: CASSLNGAEQFF. The CDR3 DNA sequence: TGTGCCAGCAGCTTAAACGGGGCTGAGCAGTTCTTC.